These T cell receptor beta chains were read from a single sample in a study of CD8 T cells in Susac syndrome. MiXCR, applied by TCRdb to the immunoSEQ multiplex PCR reads, yields one record per CDR3 protein. The sample has under 550,000 distinct CDR3 sequences; 85% are singletons. The sample taken for sequencing was CD8+ T cells from PBMCs. These TCRs come from a human donor with multiple sclerosis. Each CDR3 is given with its conserved first and last residue. The D gene is left open where the match is weak. Clone size is not always given. Where it is, it says once, few, many or a class for expanded clones.

J,D,V,size,CDR3,DNA
TRBJ2-7,TRBD1,TRBV6-6,.,CASIDRGGTNEQYF,TGTGCCAGCATCGACAGGGGGGGAACCAACGAGCAGTACTTC
TRBJ2-1,.,TRBV19,.,CASSGPGTSNEQFF,TGTGCCAGTAGCGGACCCGGGACCTCCAATGAGCAGTTCTTC
TRBJ2-7,.,TRBV19,.,CASSILDSSYEQYF,TGTGCCAGTAGTATCTTGGACTCGTCCTACGAGCAGTACTTC
TRBJ1-3,TRBD1,TRBV20-1,.,CSVAYQGGGNTIYF,TGCAGTGTTGCCTATCAGGGGGGTGGAAACACCATATATTTT
TRBJ2-7,.,TRBV6-1,.,CASSETRRAVTNF,TGTGCCAGCAGTGAAACCCGACGGGCCGTGACAAACTTC
TRBJ1-5,.,TRBV20-1,.,CSAGIRDGHFLTQHF,TGCAGTGCTGGCATACGGGACGGCCACTTCTTGACCCAGCATTTT
TRBJ1-3,.,TRBV29-1,.,CSVAGTGNTIYF,TGCAGCGTTGCGGGGACTGGAAACACCATATATTTT
TRBJ1-1,TRBD1,TRBV5-1,.,CASSPWTGSGTEAFF,TGCGCCAGCAGCCCATGGACAGGATCCGGCACTGAAGCTTTCTTT
TRBJ1-1,.,TRBV4-2,.,CASSHRTERNTEAFF,TGTGCCAGCAGCCACCGTACAGAACGGAACACTGAAGCTTTCTTT
TRBJ2-5,TRBD2,TRBV29-1,.,CSVDLRWTSDQETQYF,TGCAGCGTTGATTTAAGGTGGACTAGCGACCAAGAGACCCAGTACTTC
TRBJ2-7,.,TRBV5-1,.,CASSFDGGPYEQYF,TGCGCCAGCAGCTTCGACGGAGGCCCCTACGAGCAGTACTTC
TRBJ1-1,.,TRBV27,.,CASSFTGSAEAFF,TGTGCCAGCAGTTTTACAGGGTCGGCTGAAGCTTTCTTT
TRBJ2-7,.,TRBV6-1,.,CASSEIEEEQYF,TGTGCCAGCAGTGAAATAGAAGAAGAGCAGTACTTC
TRBJ2-1,.,TRBV11-2,.,CASSFGRSGTEQFF,TGTGCCAGCAGCTTCGGACGATCGGGCACTGAGCAGTTCTTC
TRBJ1-1,.,TRBV5-5,.,CASSLDSMNTEAFF,TGTGCCAGCAGCTTGGACAGTATGAACACTGAAGCTTTCTTT
TRBJ2-7,.,TRBV7-9,.,CASSSLNRDPHYEQYF,TGTGCCAGCAGCTCACTTAACAGGGACCCCCACTACGAGCAGTACTTC
TRBJ1-5,.,TRBV27,.,CANSLYGTSWQPQHF,TGTGCCAACAGTTTATATGGGACATCATGGCAGCCCCAGCATTTT
TRBJ2-6,TRBD1,TRBV4-1,.,CASTPGQPAGANVLTF,TGCGCCAGCACCCCGGGACAGCCCGCTGGGGCCAACGTCCTGACTTTC
TRBJ2-7,.,TRBV4-1,.,CASSQEYPGSSYEQYF,TGCGCCAGCAGCCAAGAGTATCCAGGGAGCTCCTACGAGCAGTACTTC
TRBJ2-1,.,TRBV5-6,.,CASSLSFGGAFEAEQFF,TGTGCCAGCAGCTTAAGTTTTGGGGGGGCCTTTGAAGCTGAGCAGTTCTTC
TRBJ2-7,TRBD2,TRBV20-1,.,CSAVRPGLADLNYEQYF,TGCAGTGCTGTGCGCCCGGGACTAGCGGACCTTAACTACGAGCAGTACTTC
TRBJ2-3,.,TRBV2,once,CASSDEGSTDTQYF,TGTGCCAGCAGTGACGAGGGTAGCACAGATACGCAGTATTTT
TRBJ1-1,.,TRBV29-1,.,CSVAAFNTEAFF,TGCAGCGTTGCGGCCTTTAACACTGAAGCTTTCTTT
TRBJ2-5,.,TRBV27,.,CASSFIATGRETQYF,TGTGCCAGCAGTTTCATTGCGACAGGGAGGGAGACCCAGTACTTC
TRBJ1-5,.,TRBV28,.,CASSGGNQPQHF,TGTGCCAGCAGTGGGGGCAATCAGCCCCAGCATTTT
TRBJ2-7,.,TRBV4-2,few,CASSTGGYEQYF,TGTGCCAGCAGCACCGGTGGATACGAGCAGTACTTC
TRBJ1-2,.,TRBV6-1,.,CASSEILQGRRPGYTF,TGTGCCAGCAGTGAAATACTTCAGGGACGTCGGCCTGGCTACACCTTC
TRBJ2-7,.,TRBV27,.,CATHTGYEQYF,TGTGCCACACACACCGGCTACGAGCAGTACTTC
TRBJ1-3,.,TRBV20-1,.,CSARDRDGRWDTIYF,TGCAGTGCTAGAGATCGAGATGGGAGATGGGACACCATATATTTT
TRBJ1-2,.,TRBV5-5,.,CASASGSPGYTF,TGTGCCAGCGCTTCAGGATCTCCTGGCTACACCTTC
TRBJ2-1,TRBD2,TRBV18,once,CASSPWLQIGLAGPFYNEQFF,TGTGCCAGCTCACCATGGTTGCAGATCGGACTAGCGGGACCCTTTTACAATGAGCAGTTCTTC
TRBJ1-6,.,TRBV6-1,.,CASRETPAYNSPLHF,TGTGCCAGCAGGGAGACCCCAGCCTATAATTCACCCCTCCACTTT
TRBJ2-1,.,TRBV6-4,.,CASSDPGATYNEQFF,TGTGCCAGCAGTGATCCAGGGGCAACCTACAATGAGCAGTTCTTC
TRBJ2-5,.,TRBV6-1,few,CASSDPDSSQETQYF,TGTGCCAGCAGTGACCCGGACAGCTCCCAAGAGACCCAGTACTTC
TRBJ1-5,.,TRBV4-1,.,CASSQVSGRGPDQPQHF,TGCGCCAGCAGCCAAGTGTCGGGGCGGGGCCCAGATCAGCCCCAGCATTTT
TRBJ2-1,.,TRBV3-1,.,CASSGTSNNEQFF,TGTGCCAGCAGTGGGACTTCTAACAATGAGCAGTTCTTC
TRBJ1-1,.,TRBV29-1,.,CSVESQWAEAFF,TGCAGCGTTGAGTCGCAGTGGGCTGAAGCTTTCTTT
TRBJ2-7,.,TRBV27,.,CASSLVGGLVEQYF,TGTGCCAGCAGTTTGGTGGGAGGACTCGTCGAGCAGTACTTC
TRBJ2-7,.,TRBV5-4,.,CASSLARTATHYEQYF,TGTGCCAGCAGCTTGGCCCGGACCGCTACCCACTACGAGCAGTACTTC
TRBJ1-1,.,TRBV6-5,.,CASSLAPDRHTEAFF,TGTGCCAGCAGTTTGGCGCCGGACAGACACACTGAAGCTTTCTTT
TRBJ2-7,TRBD2,TRBV20-1,.,CSARDEVAGDEQYF,TGCAGTGCTAGAGATGAGGTAGCGGGGGACGAGCAGTACTTC
TRBJ2-2,.,TRBV27,.,CASSYGLGSGELFF,TGTGCCAGCAGTTACGGCCTAGGGTCCGGGGAGCTGTTTTTT
TRBJ1-1,TRBD1,TRBV19,.,CASRNRDRGNTEAFF,TGTGCCAGCAGAAACCGGGACAGAGGGAACACTGAAGCTTTCTTT
TRBJ1-2,.,TRBV4-1,.,CASSQEEPYGYTF,TGCGCCAGCAGCCAAGAAGAGCCCTATGGCTACACCTTC
TRBJ2-5,.,TRBV5-1,.,CASSLGLTGAETQYF,TGCGCCAGCAGCTTAGGTTTAACGGGAGCAGAGACCCAGTACTTC
TRBJ2-5,TRBD1,TRBV27,.,CASRPINQFGTGIQETQYF,TGTGCCAGCCGTCCCATTAATCAGTTCGGGACAGGGATACAAGAGACCCAGTACTTC
TRBJ2-5,.,TRBV4-1,.,CASSQVSTGPQETQYF,TGCGCCAGCAGCCAAGTCAGTACGGGACCCCAAGAGACCCAGTACTTC
TRBJ2-7,.,TRBV30,.,CAWSVFTGYEQYF,TGTGCCTGGAGTGTATTCACAGGCTACGAGCAGTACTTC
TRBJ2-7,.,TRBV3-1,.,CASSQESGFYEQYF,TGTGCCAGCAGCCAAGAATCAGGGTTCTACGAGCAGTACTTC
TRBJ1-2,TRBD1,TRBV7-8,.,CASSLAQGAVYGYTF,TGTGCCAGCAGCTTGGCTCAGGGGGCGGTCTATGGCTACACCTTC